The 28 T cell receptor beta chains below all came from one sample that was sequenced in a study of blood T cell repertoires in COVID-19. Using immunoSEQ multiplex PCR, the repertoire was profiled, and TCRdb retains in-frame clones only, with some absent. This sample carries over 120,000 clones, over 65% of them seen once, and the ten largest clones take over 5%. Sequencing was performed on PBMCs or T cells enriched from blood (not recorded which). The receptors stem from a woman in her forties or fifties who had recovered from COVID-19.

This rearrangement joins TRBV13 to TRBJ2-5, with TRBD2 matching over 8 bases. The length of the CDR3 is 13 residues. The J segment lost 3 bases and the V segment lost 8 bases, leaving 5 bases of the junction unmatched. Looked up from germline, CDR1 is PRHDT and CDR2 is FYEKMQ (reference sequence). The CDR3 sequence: CASCAGGEETQYF. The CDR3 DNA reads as TGTGCCAGCTGTGCCGGGGGGGAAGAGACCCAGTACTTC.

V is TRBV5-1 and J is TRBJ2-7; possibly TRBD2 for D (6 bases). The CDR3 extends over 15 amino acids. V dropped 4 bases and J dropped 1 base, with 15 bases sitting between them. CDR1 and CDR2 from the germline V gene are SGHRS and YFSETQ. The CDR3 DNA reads TGCGCCAGCAGCCGGGGCGGGGACTCATCCTACGAGCAGTACTTC. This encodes CASSRGGDSSYEQYF.

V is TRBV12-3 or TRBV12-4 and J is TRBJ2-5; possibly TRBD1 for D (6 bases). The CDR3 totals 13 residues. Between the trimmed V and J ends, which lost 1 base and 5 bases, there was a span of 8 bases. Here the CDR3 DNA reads TGTGCCAGCAGTTTAGGGGGGCCGGAGACCCAGTACTTC. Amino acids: CASSLGGPETQYF.

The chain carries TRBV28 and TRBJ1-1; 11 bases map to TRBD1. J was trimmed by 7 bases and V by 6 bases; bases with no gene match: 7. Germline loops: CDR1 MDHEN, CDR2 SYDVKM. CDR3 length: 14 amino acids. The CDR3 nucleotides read TGTGCCAGCAGCCACTGGACAGGGGGCCTTGAAGCTTTCTTT. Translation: CASSHWTGGLEAFF.

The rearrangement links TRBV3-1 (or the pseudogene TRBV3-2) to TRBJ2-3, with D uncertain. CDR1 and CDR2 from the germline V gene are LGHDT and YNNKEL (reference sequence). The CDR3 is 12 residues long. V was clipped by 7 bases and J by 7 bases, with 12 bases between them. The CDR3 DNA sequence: TGTGCCAGCACGCACGGCGGAAATACGCAGTATTTT. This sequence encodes CASTHGGNTQYF.

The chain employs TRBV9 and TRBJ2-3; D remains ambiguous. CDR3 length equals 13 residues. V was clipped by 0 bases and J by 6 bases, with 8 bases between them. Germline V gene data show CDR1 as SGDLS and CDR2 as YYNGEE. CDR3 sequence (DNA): TGTGCCAGCAGCGTAGAGAGCCGGGATACGCAGTATTTT. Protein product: CASSVESRDTQYF.

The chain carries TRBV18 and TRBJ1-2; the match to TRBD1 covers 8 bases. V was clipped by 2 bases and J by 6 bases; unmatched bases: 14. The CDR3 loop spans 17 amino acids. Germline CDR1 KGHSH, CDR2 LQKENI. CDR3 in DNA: TGTGCCAGCTCACCATACCCGACAGGGGATTGGAAAAATGGCTACACCTTC. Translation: CASSPYPTGDWKNGYTF.

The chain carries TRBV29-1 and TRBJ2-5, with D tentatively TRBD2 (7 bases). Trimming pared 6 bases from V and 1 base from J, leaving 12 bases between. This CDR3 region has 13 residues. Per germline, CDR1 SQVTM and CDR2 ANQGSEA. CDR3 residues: CSVDRGAQETQYF. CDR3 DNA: TGCAGCGTGGATCGGGGGGCCCAAGAGACCCAGTACTTC.

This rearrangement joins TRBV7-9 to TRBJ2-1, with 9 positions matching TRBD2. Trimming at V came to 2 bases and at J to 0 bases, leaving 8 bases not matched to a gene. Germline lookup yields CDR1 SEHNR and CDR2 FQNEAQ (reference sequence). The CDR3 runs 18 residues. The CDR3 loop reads CASSLIGGGAPSYNEQFF. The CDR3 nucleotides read TGTGCCAGCAGCTTAATCGGCGGGGGGGCCCCCTCCTACAATGAGCAGTTCTTC.

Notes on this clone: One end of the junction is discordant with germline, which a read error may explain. The DNA of the CDR3 is TGTGCCAGCAGTTTGGACAGGGGAGGCGAAAAACTGTTTTTT. Translation gives CASSLDRGGEKLFF. The chain recombines TRBV5-4 with TRBJ1-4, with 9 bases lining up with TRBD1. CDR3 length equals 14 residues. Germline lookup yields CDR1 SGHNT and CDR2 YYREEE (reference sequence).

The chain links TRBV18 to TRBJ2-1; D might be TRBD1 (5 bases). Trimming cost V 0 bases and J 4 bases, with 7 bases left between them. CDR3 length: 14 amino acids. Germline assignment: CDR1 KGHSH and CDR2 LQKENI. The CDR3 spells CASSPPGLYNEQFF. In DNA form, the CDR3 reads TGTGCCAGCTCACCACCGGGGCTGTACAATGAGCAGTTCTTC. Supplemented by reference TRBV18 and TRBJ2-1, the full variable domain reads NAGVMQNPRHLVRRRGQEARLRCSPMKGHSHVYWYRQLPEEGLKFMVYLQKENIIDESGMPKERFSAEFPKEGPSILRIQQVVRGDSAAYFCASSPPGLYNEQFFGPGTRLTVL.

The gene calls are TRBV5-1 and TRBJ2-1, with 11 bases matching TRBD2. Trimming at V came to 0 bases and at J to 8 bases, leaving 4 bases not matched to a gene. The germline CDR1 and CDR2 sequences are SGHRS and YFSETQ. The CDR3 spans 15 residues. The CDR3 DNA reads TGCGCCAGCAGCTTGGAACTAGCGGGGGCGGATGAGCAGTTCTTC. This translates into CASSLELAGADEQFF. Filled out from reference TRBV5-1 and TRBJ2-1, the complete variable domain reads KAGVTQTPRYLIKTRGQQVTLSCSPISGHRSVSWYQQTPGQGLQFLFEYFSETQRNKGNFPGRFSGRQFSNSRSEMNVSTLELGDSALYLCASSLELAGADEQFFGPGTRLTVL.

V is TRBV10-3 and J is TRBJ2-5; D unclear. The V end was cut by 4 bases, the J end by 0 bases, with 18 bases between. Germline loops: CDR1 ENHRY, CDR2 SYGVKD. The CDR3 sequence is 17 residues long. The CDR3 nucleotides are TGTGCCATCAGTGGAGCCAAGTCCGAAGCGTACCAAGAGACCCAGTACTTC. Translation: CAISGAKSEAYQETQYF.

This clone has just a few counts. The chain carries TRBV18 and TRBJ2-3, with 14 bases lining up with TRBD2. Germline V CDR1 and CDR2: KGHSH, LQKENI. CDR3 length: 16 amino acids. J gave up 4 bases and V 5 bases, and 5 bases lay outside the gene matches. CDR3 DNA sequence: TGTGCCAGCTCAACGTCGACTAGCGGGGGGGCAGATACGCAGTATTTT. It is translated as CASSTSTSGGADTQYF.

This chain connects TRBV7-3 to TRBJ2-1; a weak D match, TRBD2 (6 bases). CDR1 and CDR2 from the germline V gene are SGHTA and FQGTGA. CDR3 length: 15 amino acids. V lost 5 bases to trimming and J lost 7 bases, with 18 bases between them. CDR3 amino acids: CASSLGPNAGNEQFF. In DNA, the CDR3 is TGTGCCAGCAGCCTCGGACCAAACGCGGGGAATGAGCAGTTCTTC.

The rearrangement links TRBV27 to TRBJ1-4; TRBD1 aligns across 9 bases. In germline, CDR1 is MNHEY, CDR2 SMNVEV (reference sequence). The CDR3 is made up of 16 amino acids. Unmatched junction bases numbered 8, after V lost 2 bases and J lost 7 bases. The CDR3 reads CASSLGPGQGGEKLFF. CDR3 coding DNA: TGTGCCAGCAGTTTAGGACCGGGACAGGGAGGTGAAAAACTGTTTTTT.

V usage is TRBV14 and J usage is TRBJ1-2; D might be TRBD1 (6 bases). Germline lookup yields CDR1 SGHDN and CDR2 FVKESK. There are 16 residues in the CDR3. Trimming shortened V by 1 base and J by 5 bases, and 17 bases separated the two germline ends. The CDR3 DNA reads TGTGCCAGCAGCCAAGGAGGACAGATGCAGTGGTATGGCTACACCTTC. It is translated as CASSQGGQMQWYGYTF.

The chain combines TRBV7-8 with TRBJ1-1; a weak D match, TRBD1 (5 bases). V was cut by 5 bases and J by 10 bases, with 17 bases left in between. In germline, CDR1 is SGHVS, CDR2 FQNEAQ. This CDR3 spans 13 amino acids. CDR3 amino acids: CASSLRTPTPAFF. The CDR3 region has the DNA TGTGCCAGCAGCCTCCGGACACCGACTCCAGCTTTCTTT.

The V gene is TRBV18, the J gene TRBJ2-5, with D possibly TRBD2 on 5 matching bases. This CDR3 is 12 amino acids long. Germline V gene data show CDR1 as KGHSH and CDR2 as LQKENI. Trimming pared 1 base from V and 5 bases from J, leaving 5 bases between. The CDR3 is CASSPRGETQYF. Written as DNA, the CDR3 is TGTGCCAGCTCACCACGCGGGGAGACCCAGTACTTC.

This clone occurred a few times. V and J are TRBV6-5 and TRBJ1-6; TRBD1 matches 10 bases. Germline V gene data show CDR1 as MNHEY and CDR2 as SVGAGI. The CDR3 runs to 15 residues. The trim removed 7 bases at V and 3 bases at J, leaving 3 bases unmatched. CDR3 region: CASIGQGVYNSPLHF. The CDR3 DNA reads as TGTGCCAGCATTGGACAGGGGGTCTATAATTCACCCCTCCACTTT.

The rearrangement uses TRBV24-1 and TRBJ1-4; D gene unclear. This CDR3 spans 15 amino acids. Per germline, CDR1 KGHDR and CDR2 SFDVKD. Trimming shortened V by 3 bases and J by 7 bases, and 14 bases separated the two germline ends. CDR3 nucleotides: TGTGCCACCAGTGATCCGGGTCCGACCGGTGAAAAACTGTTTTTT. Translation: CATSDPGPTGEKLFF.

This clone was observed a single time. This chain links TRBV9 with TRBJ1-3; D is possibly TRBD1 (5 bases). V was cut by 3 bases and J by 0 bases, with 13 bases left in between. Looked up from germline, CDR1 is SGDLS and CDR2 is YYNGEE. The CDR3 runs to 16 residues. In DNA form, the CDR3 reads TGTGCCAGCAGCGAAAGTAACAGGAACTCTGGAAACACCATATATTTT. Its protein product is CASSESNRNSGNTIYF.

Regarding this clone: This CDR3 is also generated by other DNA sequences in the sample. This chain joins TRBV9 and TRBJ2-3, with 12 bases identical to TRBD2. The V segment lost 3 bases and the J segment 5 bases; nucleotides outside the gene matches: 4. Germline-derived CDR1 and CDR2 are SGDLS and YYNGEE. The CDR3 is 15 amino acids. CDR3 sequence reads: CASSASGGAGDTQYF. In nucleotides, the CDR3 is TGTGCCAGCAGCGCTAGCGGGGGGGCTGGAGATACGCAGTATTTT.

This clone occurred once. The CDR3 bases are TGTGCCAGCTCGCAAACTTCGGGACAGATCGGACCCCAGCATTTT. Its translation is CASSQTSGQIGPQHF. This chain uses TRBV18 with TRBJ1-5; the match to TRBD1 covers 7 bases. Unmatched junction bases numbered 15, after V lost 6 bases and J lost 10 bases. Per the germline V gene, CDR1 is KGHSH and CDR2 is LQKENI. The CDR3 extends over 15 amino acids.

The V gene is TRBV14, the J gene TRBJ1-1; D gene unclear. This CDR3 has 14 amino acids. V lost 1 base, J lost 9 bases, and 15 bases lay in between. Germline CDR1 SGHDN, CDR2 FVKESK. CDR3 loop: CASSQVGGSQKAFF. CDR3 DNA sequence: TGTGCCAGCAGCCAAGTAGGAGGTAGTCAAAAAGCTTTCTTT.

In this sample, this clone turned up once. The CDR3 loop is CASSPFLDREGGYTF. Here the CDR3 DNA reads TGTGCCAGCAGCCCCTTCCTCGACAGGGAAGGGGGCTACACCTTC. This sequence joins TRBV4-2 and TRBJ1-2, with TRBD1 identical over 7 bases. CDR1 and CDR2 (germline): LGHNA, YNFKEQ. The CDR3 runs to 15 residues. V trimming: 4 bases; J trimming: 8 bases; junction bases outside the gene matches: 13.

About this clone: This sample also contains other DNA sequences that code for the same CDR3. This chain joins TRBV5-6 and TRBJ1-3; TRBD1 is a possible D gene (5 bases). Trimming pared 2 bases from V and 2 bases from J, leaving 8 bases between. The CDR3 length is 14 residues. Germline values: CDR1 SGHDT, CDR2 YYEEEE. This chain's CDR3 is CASSFPGAGNTIYF. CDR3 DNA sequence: TGTGCCAGCAGCTTCCCGGGGGCTGGAAACACCATATATTTT.

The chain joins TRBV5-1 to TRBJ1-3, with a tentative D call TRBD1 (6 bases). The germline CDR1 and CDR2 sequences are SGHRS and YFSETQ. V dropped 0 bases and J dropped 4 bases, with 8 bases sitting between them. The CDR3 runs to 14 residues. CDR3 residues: CASSLEGTGNTIYF. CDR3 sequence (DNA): TGCGCCAGCAGCTTGGAGGGGACAGGAAACACCATATATTTT.